This is a list of T cell receptor beta chains from one sample in a study of blood T cell repertoires in COVID-19. Repertoires were generated with immunoSEQ multiplex PCR, while TCRdb's copy carries only in-frame clones and drops some. The table records around 110,000 clones, less than 85% of them present only once. Specimen: peripheral blood. The receptor source for this set is a man aged 25 to 40 with acute or convalescent COVID-19. CDR3s include the opening cysteine and the closing phenylalanine or tryptophan. Fields, in order: J gene, clone size, V gene, D gene, CDR3 protein, CDR3 DNA. The D gene is left open where the match is weak. Only part of the rows carry a size: once, few, many, or a class if the clone is expanded.

J: TRBJ2-5; size: -; V: TRBV9; D: TRBD2; CDR3: CASSVGVAGGETQYF; DNA: TGTGCCAGCAGCGTAGGGGTAGCGGGAGGGGAGACCCAGTACTTC
J: TRBJ2-5; size: -; V: TRBV19; D: TRBD2; CDR3: CASSIGTSNRETQYF; DNA: TGTGCCAGTAGTATCGGGACTAGTAATAGAGAGACCCAGTACTTC
J: TRBJ2-7; size: -; V: TRBV9; D: TRBD1; CDR3: CASSMGTGNYEQYF; DNA: TGTGCCAGCAGCATGGGGACAGGGAACTACGAGCAGTACTTC
J: TRBJ1-2; size: -; V: TRBV25-1; D: -; CDR3: CASSKYRDGYTF; DNA: TGTGCCAGCAGTAAATACAGGGATGGCTACACCTTC
J: TRBJ2-1; size: -; V: TRBV4-1; D: TRBD2; CDR3: CASSQAPGGYNEQFF; DNA: TGCGCCAGCAGCCAGGCCCCGGGGGGGTACAATGAGCAGTTCTTC
J: TRBJ2-1; size: -; V: TRBV18; D: TRBD2; CDR3: CASSQTSGTHNEQFF; DNA: TGTGCCAGCTCACAGACTAGCGGGACCCACAATGAGCAGTTCTTC
J: TRBJ1-4; size: once; V: TRBV7-9; D: -; CDR3: CASSSFATNEKLFF; DNA: TGTGCCAGCAGCTCTTTTGCAACTAATGAAAAACTGTTTTTT
J: TRBJ1-4; size: -; V: TRBV6-2/TRBV6-3; D: -; CDR3: CASSYSRNIEKLFF; DNA: TGTGCCAGCAGTTACTCGAGGAACATTGAAAAACTGTTTTTT
J: TRBJ1-2; size: -; V: TRBV6-4; D: -; CDR3: CASSAVEGGYGYTF; DNA: TGTGCCAGCAGCGCTGTCGAAGGGGGCTATGGCTACACCTTC
J: TRBJ2-2; size: -; V: TRBV2; D: TRBD2; CDR3: CARQTSGDTGELFF; DNA: TGTGCCAGGCAGACTAGCGGAGACACCGGGGAGCTGTTTTTT
J: TRBJ2-2; size: -; V: TRBV7-2; D: -; CDR3: CASSLALAVANTGELFF; DNA: TGTGCCAGCAGCTTAGCGCTTGCGGTCGCGAACACCGGGGAGCTGTTTTTT
J: TRBJ2-7; size: -; V: TRBV7-7; D: TRBD2; CDR3: CASSPGREGEQYF; DNA: TGTGCTAGCAGTCCCGGCAGGGAGGGCGAGCAGTACTTC
J: TRBJ2-4; size: once; V: TRBV6-6; D: TRBD2; CDR3: CASSRTSGRVGAKNIQYF; DNA: TGTGCCAGCAGTCGGACTAGCGGGAGGGTCGGGGCCAAAAACATTCAGTACTTC
J: TRBJ2-1; size: -; V: TRBV3-1/TRBV3-2; D: TRBD2; CDR3: CASSQGSGSRNEQFF; DNA: TGTGCCAGCAGCCAGGGTAGCGGGAGCCGGAATGAGCAGTTCTTC
J: TRBJ1-2; size: -; V: TRBV6-5; D: TRBD1; CDR3: CANGQGDKAYGYTF; DNA: TGTGCCAACGGACAGGGGGACAAGGCGTATGGCTACACCTTC
J: TRBJ1-6; size: -; V: TRBV27; D: TRBD1; CDR3: CASSPRTGSSYNSPLHF; DNA: TGTGCCAGCAGTCCTCGGACAGGGAGCTCCTATAATTCACCCCTCCACTTT
J: TRBJ1-4; size: -; V: TRBV19; D: -; CDR3: CASSIRDSSTNEKLFF; DNA: TGTGCCAGTAGTATCCGGGATTCTTCAACTAATGAAAAACTGTTTTTT
J: TRBJ1-1; size: -; V: TRBV10-3; D: TRBD1; CDR3: CAISESPQGSSNTEAFF; DNA: TGTGCCATCAGTGAGTCGCCACAGGGGTCTTCGAACACTGAAGCTTTCTTT
J: TRBJ2-2; size: -; V: TRBV29-1; D: TRBD1; CDR3: CSVFYPDRGRGELFF; DNA: TGCAGCGTCTTTTATCCGGACAGGGGAAGAGGGGAGCTGTTTTTT
J: TRBJ1-1; size: -; V: TRBV7-9; D: -; CDR3: CASRSDTNTEAFF; DNA: TGTGCCAGCAGGTCAGATACGAACACTGAAGCTTTCTTT
J: TRBJ1-1; size: -; V: TRBV6-5; D: TRBD1; CDR3: CASSFQGGPTEAFF; DNA: TGTGCCAGCAGTTTCCAAGGGGGCCCCACTGAAGCTTTCTTT
J: TRBJ2-1; size: few; V: TRBV6-4; D: TRBD2; CDR3: CASSDGTSGNEQFF; DNA: TGTGCCAGCAGTGACGGGACTAGTGGAAATGAGCAGTTCTTC
J: TRBJ1-1; size: -; V: TRBV2; D: -; CDR3: CASRGQNDGEAFF; DNA: TGTGCCAGCAGAGGACAGAACGACGGTGAAGCTTTCTTT
J: TRBJ2-5; size: -; V: TRBV18; D: -; CDR3: CASSPQRKGETQYF; DNA: TGTGCCAGCTCACCGCAGCGGAAGGGAGAGACCCAGTACTTC
J: TRBJ2-2; size: -; V: TRBV9; D: -; CDR3: CASSLGRAGVTGELFF; DNA: TGTGCCAGCAGCCTCGGACGGGCCGGGGTCACCGGGGAGCTGTTTTTT
J: TRBJ2-1; size: -; V: TRBV11-1; D: TRBD2; CDR3: CASSFDGGAYNEQFF; DNA: TGTGCCAGCAGCTTCGACGGGGGGGCCTACAATGAGCAGTTCTTC
J: TRBJ1-2; size: -; V: TRBV12-5; D: -; CDR3: CASGETRDTRLHF; DNA: TGTGCTAGTGGTGAGACCCGGGACACGCGATTACACTTC
J: TRBJ1-1; size: -; V: TRBV5-1; D: TRBD1; CDR3: CASRTGVNTEAFF; DNA: TGCGCCAGCCGGACAGGGGTGAACACTGAAGCTTTCTTT
J: TRBJ2-2; size: -; V: TRBV30; D: -; CDR3: CAMGRGAGTGELFF; DNA: TGTGCTATGGGCCGGGGGGCGGGCACCGGGGAGCTGTTTTTT
J: TRBJ1-1; size: -; V: TRBV30; D: TRBD1; CDR3: CAWSSTGLAEAFF; DNA: TGTGCCTGGAGTTCGACAGGGTTAGCTGAAGCTTTCTTT
J: TRBJ2-7; size: few; V: TRBV19; D: TRBD1; CDR3: CASSSPGGFYEQYF; DNA: TGTGCCAGTAGTTCACCAGGGGGCTTCTACGAGCAGTACTTC
J: TRBJ1-1; size: -; V: TRBV7-2; D: -; CDR3: CASSLARGNTEAFF; DNA: TGTGCCAGCAGTTTGGCTAGAGGGAACACTGAAGCTTTCTTT
J: TRBJ1-6; size: -; V: TRBV14; D: -; CDR3: CASSQESWRQSSYNSPLHF; DNA: TGTGCCAGCAGCCAAGAATCTTGGCGGCAGAGCTCCTATAATTCACCCCTCCACTTT
J: TRBJ2-3; size: -; V: TRBV4-1; D: -; CDR3: CASSQGGGTDTQYF; DNA: TGCGCCAGCAGCCAAGGGGGGGGCACAGATACGCAGTATTTT
J: TRBJ2-1; size: few; V: TRBV27; D: -; CDR3: CASRSGLYTYNEQFF; DNA: TGTGCCAGCAGGAGTGGACTGTACACCTACAATGAGCAGTTCTTC
J: TRBJ1-1; size: -; V: TRBV6-5; D: TRBD1; CDR3: CASSTGGADTEAFF; DNA: TGTGCCAGCAGTACAGGGGGCGCGGACACTGAAGCTTTCTTT
J: TRBJ1-5; size: -; V: TRBV6-6; D: TRBD1; CDR3: CASSPDRAWNQPQHF; DNA: TGTGCCAGCAGCCCGGACAGGGCGTGGAATCAGCCCCAGCATTTT
J: TRBJ2-7; size: -; V: TRBV27; D: -; CDR3: CASSLSVVATYEQYF; DNA: TGTGCCAGCAGTTTATCGGTCGTCGCTACCTACGAGCAGTACTTC
J: TRBJ2-7; size: -; V: TRBV5-1; D: -; CDR3: CASSLEVGPYEQYF; DNA: TGCGCCAGCAGCTTGGAGGTGGGGCCCTACGAGCAGTACTTC
J: TRBJ1-3; size: once; V: TRBV6-5; D: -; CDR3: CASSYSVRGNTIYF; DNA: TGTGCCAGCAGTTACTCTGTCAGGGGAAACACCATATATTTT
J: TRBJ2-1; size: -; V: TRBV27; D: TRBD1; CDR3: CASQRQGAGEQFF; DNA: TGTGCCAGCCAGCGACAGGGGGCAGGGGAGCAGTTCTTC
J: TRBJ2-1; size: -; V: TRBV29-1; D: TRBD2; CDR3: CSVEGSGRENEQFF; DNA: TGCAGCGTTGAAGGGAGCGGGAGGGAAAATGAGCAGTTCTTC
J: TRBJ1-1; size: -; V: TRBV4-1; D: -; CDR3: CASSQDYGVWSGAFF; DNA: TGCGCCAGCAGCCAAGATTATGGGGTCTGGTCGGGGGCTTTCTTT
J: TRBJ2-7; size: -; V: TRBV30; D: TRBD2; CDR3: CAWRRGGAAYEQYF; DNA: TGTGCCTGGCGGCGGGGGGGGGCCGCCTACGAGCAGTACTTC
J: TRBJ2-5; size: -; V: TRBV7-8; D: -; CDR3: CASSLDDRKETQYF; DNA: TGTGCCAGCAGCTTAGACGACAGGAAAGAGACCCAGTACTTC
J: TRBJ2-1; size: -; V: TRBV27; D: TRBD2; CDR3: CASSSLAGGHNEQFF; DNA: TGTGCCAGCAGTTCCCTAGCGGGAGGCCACAATGAGCAGTTCTTC
J: TRBJ2-2; size: -; V: TRBV11-2; D: TRBD2; CDR3: CASSFGLAVDTGELFF; DNA: TGTGCCAGCAGCTTCGGACTAGCGGTCGACACCGGGGAGCTGTTTTTT
J: TRBJ2-2; size: -; V: TRBV6-4; D: -; CDR3: CASSERDTGELFF; DNA: TGTGCCAGCAGTGAGCGGGACACCGGGGAGCTGTTTTTT
J: TRBJ2-2; size: -; V: TRBV14; D: -; CDR3: CASSQPQGIGELFF; DNA: TGTGCCAGCAGCCAACCACAGGGAATCGGGGAGCTGTTTTTT
J: TRBJ1-1; size: -; V: TRBV19; D: TRBD1; CDR3: CASSMPAGGADTEAFF; DNA: TGTGCCAGTAGTATGCCAGCAGGGGGCGCGGACACTGAAGCTTTCTTT
J: TRBJ1-3; size: -; V: TRBV7-9; D: -; CDR3: CASSLASGGNTIYF; DNA: TGTGCCAGCAGCTTAGCGTCAGGGGGAAACACCATATATTTT
J: TRBJ1-1; size: -; V: TRBV7-9; D: -; CDR3: CASSLEGGRGTEAFF; DNA: TGTGCCAGCAGCTTAGAGGGGGGGCGCGGCACTGAAGCTTTCTTT